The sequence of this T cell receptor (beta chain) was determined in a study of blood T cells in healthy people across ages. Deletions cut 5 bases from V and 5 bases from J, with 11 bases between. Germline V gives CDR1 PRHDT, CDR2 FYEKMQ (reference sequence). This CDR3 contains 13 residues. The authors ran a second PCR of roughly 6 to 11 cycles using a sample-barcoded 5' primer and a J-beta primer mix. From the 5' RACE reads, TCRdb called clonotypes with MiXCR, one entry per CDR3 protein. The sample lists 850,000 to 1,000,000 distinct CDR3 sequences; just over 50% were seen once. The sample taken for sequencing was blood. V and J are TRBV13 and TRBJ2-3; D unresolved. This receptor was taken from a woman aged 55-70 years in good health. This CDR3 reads CASSNSRVDTQYF. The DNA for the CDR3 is TGTGCCAGCAGCAACTCTAGGGTAGATACGCAGTATTTT. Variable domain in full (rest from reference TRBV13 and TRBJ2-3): AAGVIQSPRHLIKEKRETATLKCYPIPRHDTVYWYQQGPGQDPQFLISFYEKMQSDKGSIPDRFSAQQFSDYHSELNMSSLELGDSALYFCASSNSRVDTQYFGPGTRLTVL.